These 10 T cell receptor beta chains share one sample of origin, sequenced in a study of blood T cell repertoires in COVID-19 (dated by TCRdb to 2020 to 2022). The library was prepared using the immunoSEQ multiplex PCR assay. Entries here come from immuneACCESS through TCRdb and include only in-frame sequences with V and J called. Some clones fail to appear in such tables; in the studies checked, an unresolved V gene covers under half of the shortfall, and the cause of the remainder is unknown. Here the sample has 200,000 to 250,000 clones; more than 70% occur a single time. The ten largest clones represent about 3.8% of the sample. What was sequenced was peripheral blood. Receptors were obtained from an elderly woman with acute or convalescent COVID-19.

The rearrangement uses TRBV18 and TRBJ1-6, with TRBD1 as a possible D gene (6 bases). Germline loops: CDR1 KGHSH, CDR2 LQKENI. This CDR3 has 16 residues. V lost 1 base and J lost 10, with 17 bases in between. CDR3 loop: CASSPLANRDGSPLHF. CDR3 nucleotide sequence: TGTGCCAGCTCACCACTCGCAAACAGGGACGGATCACCCCTCCACTTT.

The chain combines TRBV28 with TRBJ1-4; D is possibly TRBD1 (6 bases). V was cut by 1 base and J by 7 bases, with 13 bases left in between. Germline lookup yields CDR1 MDHEN and CDR2 SYDVKM. The CDR3 covers 15 residues. The chain's CDR3 is CASSLSRGLSEKLFF. CDR3 coding DNA: TGTGCCAGCAGTTTATCAAGGGGGTTAAGTGAAAAACTGTTTTTT.

V gene TRBV12-3 or TRBV12-4 combines with J gene TRBJ1-1, with a weak D call TRBD1 (6 bases). Trimming cost V 11 bases and J 5 bases, with 15 bases left between them. This CDR3 comprises 12 residues. The CDR3 loop reads CAALRGWTEAFF. Here the CDR3 DNA reads TGTGCCGCCCTCAGGGGCTGGACTGAAGCTTTCTTT.

The CDR3 bases are TGTGCCAGTAGTGCCCCGGGCTCCTATAATTCACCCCTCCACTTT. Protein product: CASSAPGSYNSPLHF. The genes are TRBV19 and TRBJ1-6; unclear D gene. Germline CDR1 reads LNHDA; CDR2 reads SQIVND (reference sequence). CDR3 length equals 15 residues. Trimming pared 5 bases from V and 0 bases from J, leaving 8 bases between.

V usage is TRBV19 and J usage is TRBJ1-2, with unresolved D. The germline V gene has CDR1 LNHDA and CDR2 SQIVND (reference sequence). This CDR3 contains 14 residues. V was trimmed by 0 bases and J by 5 bases, leaving 10 bases between them. CDR3 loop: CASSIERSHYGYTF. DNA for the CDR3: TGTGCCAGTAGTATAGAACGGTCCCATTATGGCTACACCTTC.

The J gene is TRBJ1-2, the V gene TRBV19; D remains ambiguous. Looked up from germline, CDR1 is LNHDA and CDR2 is SQIVND (reference sequence). The CDR3 has 16 residues. V lost 2 bases, J lost 4 bases, and 17 bases lay in between. The CDR3 nucleotides are TGTGCCAGTAGTATACAACTGGTCACCCCTAGCTATGGCTACACCTTC. This codes for CASSIQLVTPSYGYTF.

This clone has only a few counts. This sequence joins TRBV7-2 and TRBJ1-6; 9 nucleotides match TRBD1. The germline V gene has CDR1 SGHTA and CDR2 FQGNSA. The CDR3 has 15 amino acids. The junction had 5 bases not matched to a gene; V was cut back by 3 bases and J by 8 bases. CDR3 sequence: CASSFGWTGDSPLHF. CDR3 nucleotides: TGTGCCAGCAGCTTTGGTTGGACAGGGGATTCACCCCTCCACTTT.

The chain is built from TRBV28 and TRBJ1-6, with 9 positions matching TRBD1. The CDR3 runs to 20 residues. V gave up 5 bases and J gave up 0 bases; unmatched junction bases: 14. The germline CDR1 and CDR2 sequences are MDHEN and SYDVKM. CDR3 nucleotides: TGTGCCAGCAGTGATGCCGGCCGGACAGGGGTTAGCTCCTATAATTCACCCCTCCACTTT. It specifies CASSDAGRTGVSSYNSPLHF.

The chain links TRBV7-6 to TRBJ2-3; 9 bases line up with TRBD2. The trim removed 3 bases at V and 2 bases at J, leaving 6 bases unmatched. Per the germline V gene, CDR1 is SGHVS and CDR2 is FNYEAQ. The CDR3 is made up of 16 amino acids. CDR3 sequence: CASSLVAGAFTDTQYF. DNA for the CDR3: TGTGCCAGCAGCTTGGTAGCGGGGGCGTTCACAGATACGCAGTATTTT.

This chain uses TRBV27 with TRBJ1-1, with D tentatively TRBD1 (6 bases). The V gene lost 3 bases and the J gene lost 3 bases, with 11 bases spanning the gap. This CDR3 comprises 14 residues. The germline CDR1 and CDR2 sequences are MNHEY and SMNVEV (reference sequence). The CDR3 is CASSFGGAHTEAFF. DNA for the CDR3: TGTGCCAGCAGTTTCGGGGGGGCCCACACTGAAGCTTTCTTT.